This T cell receptor beta chain stems from a study of control samples from healthy donors and cancer patients. Germline V gene data show CDR1 as SGDLS and CDR2 as YYNGEE. This CDR3 spans 15 amino acids. V lost 5 bases, J lost 7 bases, and 7 bases stayed unmatched. The data were produced by immunoSEQ multiplex PCR, yet TCRdb's version contains in-frame clones alone and is incomplete. The table records approximately 71,000 clones, roughly 86% of them present only once. This TCR derives from a man in his fifties or sixties with lung cancer. The chain recombines TRBV9 with TRBJ1-6; the match to TRBD1 covers 9 bases. The material sequenced was PBMCs. CDR3 loop: CASRFGQGMNSPLHF. The CDR3 nucleotides are TGTGCCAGCAGATTTGGACAGGGGATGAATTCACCCCTCCACTTT.